Shown below are 21 T cell receptor beta chains from a single sample sequenced in a study of blood T cells in healthy people across ages. A second PCR, run for roughly 7 to 11 cycles, used a sample-barcoded 5' primer plus a J-beta primer mix. TCRdb processed the 5' RACE reads anew with MiXCR; each CDR3 protein has one entry. The repertoire holds 1.5 million to 2 million distinct CDR3 sequences, roughly 30% seen once, with about 11% in the top ten. Sequenced input: blood. Every receptor here comes from a woman aged 25 to 39 in good health.

CDR3 sequence (DNA): TGTGCCAGCAGTATCGGACAGGGTAGACGCGAGCAGTACTTC. Its translation is CASSIGQGRREQYF. This sequence joins TRBV27 and TRBJ2-5; 8 bases align to TRBD1. The end of the DNA is better explained by TRBJ2-7, so the J call may be wrong. Germline V gene sequence: CDR1 MNHEY, CDR2 SMNVEV (reference sequence). The length of the CDR3 is 14 residues.

The chain employs TRBV19 and TRBJ2-1, with D possibly TRBD2 on 6 matching bases. This CDR3 comprises 17 residues. Germline values: CDR1 LNHDA, CDR2 SQIVND (reference sequence). The V gene lost 5 bases and the J gene lost 0 bases, with 17 bases spanning the gap. CDR3 nucleotides: TGTGCCAGTAGTTGGGGTCCGGGACTGAGCTCCTACAATGAGCAGTTCTTC. Protein sequence: CASSWGPGLSSYNEQFF. Together with reference TRBV19 and TRBJ2-1, the CDR3 gives the full variable domain: DGGITQSPKYLFRKEGQNVTLSCEQNLNHDAMYWYRQDPGQGLRLIYYSQIVNDFQKGDIAEGYSVSREKKESFPLTVTSAQKNPTAFYLCASSWGPGLSSYNEQFFGPGTRLTVL.

The chain links TRBV12-5 to TRBJ2-1; D is uncertain. Trimming shortened V by 4 bases and J by 2 bases, and 6 bases separated the two germline ends. CDR3 length: 13 amino acids. Germline CDR1 and CDR2: LGHNT and FRNRAP. The CDR3 here is CASGSSAYNEQFF. Written as DNA, the CDR3 is TGTGCTAGTGGTTCCTCTGCCTACAATGAGCAGTTCTTC.

This clonotype was found a few times. The CDR3 region has the DNA TGCAGTGCCCTCGCACTCACAAACTCCTACGAGCAGTACTTC. As protein: CSALALTNSYEQYF. The rearrangement uses TRBV20-1 and TRBJ2-7; D is ambiguous. This CDR3 has 14 amino acids. Germline CDR1 and CDR2: DFQATT and SNEGSKA (reference sequence). V lost 6 bases and J 0 bases, leaving 15 bases between the germline ends.

This clonotype was counted a few times. DNA of the CDR3: TGTGCCAGCAGCAAGATCCGCGGCCCGAACCACGAGCAGTACTTC. It translates to CASSKIRGPNHEQYF. The chain has TRBV7-9 and TRBJ2-7, with D unclear. The CDR3 runs to 15 residues. CDR1 is SEHNR, CDR2 FQNEAQ, per germline (reference sequence). V lost 5 bases to trimming and J lost 5 bases, with 19 bases between them.

The chain combines TRBV5-1 with TRBJ1-1; 9 positions match TRBD1. The CDR3 spans 12 residues. V gave up 5 bases and J gave up 10 bases; unmatched junction bases: 6. Germline V gene sequence: CDR1 SGHRS, CDR2 YFSETQ. The CDR3 sequence: CASSMDRGLAFF. The CDR3 DNA reads TGCGCCAGCAGTATGGACAGGGGATTAGCTTTCTTT.

V is TRBV27 and J is TRBJ2-3, with D perhaps TRBD2 (6 bases). The ends were cut back, 7 bases at V and 0 bases at J, with 14 bases in the middle. This CDR3 is 15 amino acids long. The V gene's germline CDR1 is MNHEY and CDR2 SMNVEV (reference sequence). The CDR3 sequence is CASNPLAGSTDTQYF. The CDR3 nucleotides read TGTGCCAGCAACCCACTAGCCGGTAGCACAGATACGCAGTATTTT.

The rearrangement joins TRBV6-5 to TRBJ2-3; TRBD2 agrees at 7 bases. The CDR3 runs to 16 residues. Germline V gene lookup returns CDR1 MNHEY and CDR2 SVGAGI. The junction had 14 bases not matched to a gene; V was cut back by 5 bases and J by 6 bases. CDR3 residues: CASSPILASKEDTQYF. CDR3 sequence (DNA): TGTGCCAGCAGTCCAATACTAGCGTCAAAAGAGGATACGCAGTATTTT.

This clonotype has more than one count but fewer than ten. The chain employs TRBV7-9 and TRBJ2-5; 7 nucleotides align to TRBD2. In germline, CDR1 is SEHNR, CDR2 FQNEAQ (reference sequence). The V gene end was trimmed by 7 bases and the J gene end by 2 bases; junction bases not matched to a gene: 7. This CDR3 has 14 amino acids. DNA for the CDR3: TGTGCCAGCACAAAAAGCGGGGCACAAGAGACCCAGTACTTC. Translation gives CASTKSGAQETQYF.

This chain joins TRBV28 and TRBJ2-1; 10 bases match TRBD2. Losses at the gene ends were 2 bases for V and 14 bases for J; bases not matched to a gene: 15. The CDR3 totals 16 residues. Germline-derived CDR1 and CDR2 are MDHEN and SYDVKM. CDR3 residues: CASSLRAGTSVVGEFF. Here the CDR3 DNA reads TGTGCCAGCAGTTTAAGGGCCGGGACTAGCGTAGTCGGGGAGTTCTTC.

Only a few counts were recorded for this clonotype. The rearrangement links TRBV5-1 to TRBJ1-2; D gene uncertain. This CDR3 is built from 15 residues. Germline lookup yields CDR1 SGHRS and CDR2 YFSETQ. V was trimmed by 0 bases and J by 4 bases, leaving 13 bases between them. The CDR3 coding sequence is TGCGCCAGCAGCTTGGAGGTGGCGGGGTTCTATGGCTACACCTTC. Translated: CASSLEVAGFYGYTF.

The V and J genes are TRBV6-6 and TRBJ1-5; 7 bases line up with TRBD1. CDR1 MNHNY and CDR2 SVGAGI come from the germline V gene (reference sequence). The CDR3 is 15 amino acids. The V and J ends lost 4 bases and 0 bases, in that order; junction bases with no gene match: 3. The CDR3 is CASSWGQSSNQPQHF. The CDR3 DNA follows: TGTGCCAGCAGTTGGGGACAGAGTAGCAATCAGCCCCAGCATTTT.

This clonotype was detected ten times or more. V gene TRBV4-1 combines with J gene TRBJ2-3, with D uncertain. The CDR3 extends over 13 amino acids. Germline CDR1 reads MGHRA; CDR2 reads YSYEKL. V dropped 4 bases and J dropped 4 bases, with 9 bases sitting between them. The CDR3 loop is CASSPLPSDTQYF. CDR3 coding DNA: TGCGCCAGCAGCCCTCTACCGTCAGATACGCAGTATTTT.

The genes are TRBV20-1 and TRBJ2-1, with D perhaps assigned TRBD1 or TRBD2 (7 bases each). This CDR3 spans 14 amino acids. The V gene's germline CDR1 is DFQATT and CDR2 SNEGSKA (reference sequence). Deletions cut 3 bases from V and 7 bases from J, with 16 bases between. The CDR3 coding sequence is TGCAGTGCTAGTCGTAGCAGGGGGGGGAATGAGCAGTTCTTC. Its translation: CSASRSRGGNEQFF.

On this clonotype itself: A read error may produce the germline difference seen at one junction end. V and J are TRBV12-3 or TRBV12-4 and TRBJ2-3; maybe TRBD2 (5 bases). CDR3 length equals 14 residues. The CDR3 loop is CASSSEVWGDAQYF. For the CDR3, the DNA is TGTGCCAGCAGTTCGGAGGTGTGGGGAGATGCGCAGTATTTT.

The chain combines TRBV5-6 with TRBJ2-3; D is ambiguous. V was cut by 4 bases and J by 2 bases, with 20 bases left in between. The CDR3 is made up of 17 amino acids. Germline V gene data show CDR1 as SGHDT and CDR2 as YYEEEE. The CDR3 DNA reads TGTGCCAGCAGCATTGCCGAGACACACATCTACACAGATACGCAGTATTTT. Translated: CASSIAETHIYTDTQYF. The variable domain in full, with the rest retrieved from reference TRBV5-6 and TRBJ2-3, is DAGVTQSPTHLIKTRGQQVTLRCSPKSGHDTVSWYQQALGQGPQFIFQYYEEEERQRGNFPDRFSGHQFPNYSSELNVNALLLGDSALYLCASSIAETHIYTDTQYFGPGTRLTVL.

This clonotype was found a few times. The rearrangement joins TRBV7-2 to TRBJ2-3; the D is unclear. This CDR3 region has 14 residues. Trimming took 5 bases from V and 2 from J, leaving 11 bases between them. In germline, CDR1 is SGHTA, CDR2 FQGNSA. The CDR3 sequence: CASSRGPDTDTQYF. The CDR3, as DNA: TGTGCCAGCAGCCGCGGACCCGACACAGATACGCAGTATTTT. Full variable domain (outside the CDR3, taken from reference TRBV7-2 and TRBJ2-3): GAGVSQSPSNKVTEKGKDVELRCDPISGHTALYWYRQSLGQGLEFLIYFQGNSAPDKSGLPSDRFSAERTGGSVSTLTIQRTQQEDSAVYLCASSRGPDTDTQYFGPGTRLTVL.

J is TRBJ2-3 and V is TRBV28; no clear D. Germline loops: CDR1 MDHEN, CDR2 SYDVKM. With 5 bases removed from V and 8 bases from J, the gap between germline ends came to 11 bases. This CDR3 region has 12 residues. The CDR3 loop is CASSVSTGTQYF. The CDR3 nucleotides are TGTGCCAGCAGTGTTTCGACCGGTACGCAGTATTTT.

This clonotype was seen a handful of times. V is TRBV2 and J is TRBJ2-3, with D perhaps given as TRBD1 or TRBD2 (5 bases each). V was shortened by 6 bases and J by 3 bases, with 10 bases between the two germline ends. CDR1 is SNHLY, CDR2 FYNNEI, per germline. The CDR3 contains 13 residues. The CDR3 spells CASRTEGTDTQYF. CDR3 coding DNA: TGTGCCAGCAGAACCGAGGGGACAGATACGCAGTATTTT.

This clonotype was recorded a few times. This rearrangement joins TRBV11-2 to TRBJ2-3, with D unclear. CDR1 and CDR2 (germline): SGHAT, FQNNGV. V was trimmed by 5 bases and J by 5 bases, leaving 8 bases between them. The CDR3 loop spans 12 amino acids. The CDR3 is CASSPQRDTQYF. CDR3 nucleotide sequence: TGTGCCAGCAGCCCTCAGCGAGATACGCAGTATTTT.

The rearrangement uses TRBV6-5 and TRBJ2-7, with 12 bases that match TRBD2. Trimming at V came to 0 bases and at J to 7 bases, leaving 19 bases not matched to a gene. Germline V gene lookup returns CDR1 MNHEY and CDR2 SVGAGI. There are 20 residues in the CDR3. The CDR3 coding sequence is TGTGCCAGCAGTTACTCGGCGAGGCTAGCGGGGGGGCCGATGTTTGGTGAGCAGTACTTC. Its protein is CASSYSARLAGGPMFGEQYF.